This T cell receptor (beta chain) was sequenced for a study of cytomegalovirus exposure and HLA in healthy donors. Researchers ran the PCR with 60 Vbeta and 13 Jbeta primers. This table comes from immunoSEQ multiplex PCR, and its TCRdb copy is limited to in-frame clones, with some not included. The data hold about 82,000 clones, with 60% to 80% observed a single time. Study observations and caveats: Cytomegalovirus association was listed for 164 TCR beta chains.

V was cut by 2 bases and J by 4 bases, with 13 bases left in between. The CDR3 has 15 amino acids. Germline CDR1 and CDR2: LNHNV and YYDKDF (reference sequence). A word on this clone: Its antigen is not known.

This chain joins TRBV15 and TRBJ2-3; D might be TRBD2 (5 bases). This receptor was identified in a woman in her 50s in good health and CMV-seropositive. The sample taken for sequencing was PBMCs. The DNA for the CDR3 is TGTGCCACCAGCAGATCGGCGGGCCGCCCAGATACGCAGTATTTT. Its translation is CATSRSAGRPDTQYF. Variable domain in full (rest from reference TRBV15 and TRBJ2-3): DAMVIQNPRYQVTQFGKPVTLSCSQTLNHNVMYWYQQKSSQAPKLLFHYYDKDFNNEADTPDNFQSRRPNTSFCFLDIRSPGLGDTAMYLCATSRSAGRPDTQYFGPGTRLTVL.